This T cell receptor beta chain was recovered during a study of molecular identifiers for immune sequencing clone quantification. Overall study: Replicate RNA came from 20,000 or 100,000 naive CD8 cells and was split five ways, and four parts were sequenced.

This clonotype was observed many times. Sorted cells numbering about 20,000 to 1,000,000, with 10%, 30% or 50% RNA, yielded the naive CD8 libraries. Naive CD8 T cells were FACS-sorted by CD8+CD4-CCR7+CD45RA+ markers. Previously described methods and listed TCR primers produced bulk TCR libraries. MiXCR, applied by TCRdb to the PCR reads, yields one record per CDR3 protein. The repertoire holds 300,000 to 400,000 distinct CDR3 sequences, with around a fifth as singletons. V was trimmed by 2 bases and J by 0 bases, leaving 11 bases between them. The CDR3 sequence is 15 residues long. Looked up from germline, CDR1 is SGHNT and CDR2 is YYREEE (reference sequence).

Sequenced: naive CD8+ T cells from blood, with Jurkat cell RNA spiked in. Documented subset: FACS-sorted CD8+CD4-CCR7+CD45RA+ naive T cells. This clonotype was sampled from a human donor in good health. Some libraries in this study had Jurkat cell RNA spiked in. The chain uses TRBV5-4 and TRBJ2-5; D remains unclear. CDR3 bases: TGTGCCAGCAGCTTAAATCCGCGGAACCAAGAGACCCAGTACTTC. Translation gives CASSLNPRNQETQYF.